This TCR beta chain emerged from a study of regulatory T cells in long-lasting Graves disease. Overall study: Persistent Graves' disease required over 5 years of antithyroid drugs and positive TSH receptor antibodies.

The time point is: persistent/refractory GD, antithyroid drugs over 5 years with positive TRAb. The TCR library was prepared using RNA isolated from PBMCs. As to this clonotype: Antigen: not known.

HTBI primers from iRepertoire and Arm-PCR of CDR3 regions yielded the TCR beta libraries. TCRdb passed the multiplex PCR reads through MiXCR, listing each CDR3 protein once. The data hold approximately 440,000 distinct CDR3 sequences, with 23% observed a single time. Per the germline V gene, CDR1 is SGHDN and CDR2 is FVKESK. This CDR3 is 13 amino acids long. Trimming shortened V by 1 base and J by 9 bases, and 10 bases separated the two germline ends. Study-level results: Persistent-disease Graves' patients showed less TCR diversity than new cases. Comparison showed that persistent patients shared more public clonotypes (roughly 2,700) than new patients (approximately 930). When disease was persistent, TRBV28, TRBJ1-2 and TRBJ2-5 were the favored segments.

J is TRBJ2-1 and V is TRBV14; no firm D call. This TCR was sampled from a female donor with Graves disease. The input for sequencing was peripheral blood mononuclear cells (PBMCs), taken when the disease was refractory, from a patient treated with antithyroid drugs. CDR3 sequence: CASSQGFHSEQFF. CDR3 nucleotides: TGTGCCAGCAGCCAAGGATTCCATTCTGAGCAGTTCTTC.